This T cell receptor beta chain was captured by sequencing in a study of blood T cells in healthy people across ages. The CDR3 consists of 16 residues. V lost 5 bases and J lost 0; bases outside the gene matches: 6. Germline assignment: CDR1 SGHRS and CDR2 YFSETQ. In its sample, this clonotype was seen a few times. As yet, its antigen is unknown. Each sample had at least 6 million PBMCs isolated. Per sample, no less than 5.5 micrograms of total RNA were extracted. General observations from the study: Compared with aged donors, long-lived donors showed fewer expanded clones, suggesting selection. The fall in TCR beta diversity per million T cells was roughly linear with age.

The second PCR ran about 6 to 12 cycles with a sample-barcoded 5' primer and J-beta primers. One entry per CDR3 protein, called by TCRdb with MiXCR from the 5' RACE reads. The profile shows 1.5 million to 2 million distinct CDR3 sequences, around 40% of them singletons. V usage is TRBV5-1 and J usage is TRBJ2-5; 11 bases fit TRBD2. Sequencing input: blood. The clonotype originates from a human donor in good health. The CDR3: CASRTSGELYQETQYF. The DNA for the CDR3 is TGCGCCAGCAGGACTAGCGGGGAGTTGTACCAAGAGACCCAGTACTTC. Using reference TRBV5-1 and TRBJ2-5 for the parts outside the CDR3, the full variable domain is KAGVTQTPRYLIKTRGQQVTLSCSPISGHRSVSWYQQTPGQGLQFLFEYFSETQRNKGNFPGRFSGRQFSNSRSEMNVSTLELGDSALYLCASRTSGELYQETQYFGPGTRLLVL.